These 12 T cell receptor beta chains originate from one sample sequenced in a study of blood T cells in healthy people across ages. A second 7 to 11 cycle PCR used barcoded and J-beta primers. TCRdb fed the 5' RACE reads into MiXCR, producing one record per CDR3 protein. Of hundreds of thousands of distinct CDR3 sequences listed, roughly 56% are singletons. Sequencing was done on a sample of blood. The source is a man in his forties in good health.

The chain uses TRBV28 and TRBJ1-2; D is undetermined. V shed 6 bases and J shed 0 bases, with 14 bases lying between them. Germline loops: CDR1 MDHEN, CDR2 SYDVKM. The CDR3 has 15 residues. The CDR3 protein is CASRDYSGSNYGYTF. DNA of the CDR3: TGTGCCAGCAGGGATTACTCAGGATCTAACTATGGCTACACCTTC.

The CDR3 here is CASGHGGGLANYEQYF. The CDR3 bases are TGTGCCAGCGGACATGGGGGAGGACTAGCGAACTACGAGCAGTACTTC. The rearrangement links TRBV25-1 to TRBJ2-7, with TRBD2 matching over 9 bases. CDR1 is MGHDK, CDR2 SYGVNS, per germline. Germline trimming cut 8 bases from V and 3 bases from J; bases unmatched to any gene: 14. This CDR3 is built from 16 residues.

The chain employs TRBV12-3 or TRBV12-4 and TRBJ2-1, with 9 bases lining up with TRBD2. V shed 10 bases, J shed 4 bases, and the junction held 26 bases outside the gene matches. The CDR3 sequence is 20 residues long. CDR3 sequence (DNA): TGTGCCATCAAGTTTCCCTACTCGGGCGGGAGGGTACTGGGATACAATGAGCAGTTCTTC. It yields the protein CAIKFPYSGGRVLGYNEQFF.

This chain uses TRBV7-8 with TRBJ1-4; 10 bases line up with TRBD1. V gave up 5 bases and J gave up 7 bases; unmatched junction bases: 7. Germline loops: CDR1 SGHVS, CDR2 FQNEAQ. The CDR3 consists of 15 residues. CDR3 loop: CASSVTGGSVEKLFF. CDR3 sequence (DNA): TGTGCCAGCAGCGTGACAGGGGGCTCTGTTGAAAAACTGTTTTTT.

The table lists this clonotype with a few counts. The V gene is TRBV2, the J gene TRBJ2-5, with D tentatively TRBD1 (6 bases). The CDR3 sequence is 15 residues long. Trimming removed 2 bases from V and 0 bases from J, with 10 bases in between. The germline gives CDR1 SNHLY, CDR2 FYNNEI. The DNA of the CDR3 is TGTGCCAGCAGTGAACAGGGGACCAACCAAGAGACCCAGTACTTC. Encoded protein: CASSEQGTNQETQYF.

The chain is built from TRBV10-3 and TRBJ2-3; 10 bases line up with TRBD1. CDR1 ENHRY and CDR2 SYGVKD come from the germline V gene. V dropped 8 bases and J dropped 4; count of bases not matched to a gene: 21. This CDR3 region has 19 residues. The CDR3 nucleotides read TGTGCCATCCGATCGGACAGGGGGTGGCTCGCGGATCTTCCAGATACGCAGTATTTT. Translating gives CAIRSDRGWLADLPDTQYF.

This chain links TRBV28 with TRBJ2-3; 12 nucleotides match TRBD2. The CDR3 covers 14 residues. CDR1 is MDHEN and CDR2 is SYDVKM in the germline V gene. The V segment lost 10 bases and the J segment 5 bases; nucleotides outside the gene matches: 7. CDR3: CAKTSGSDQDTQYF. CDR3 DNA sequence: TGTGCCAAGACTAGCGGGAGTGATCAAGATACGCAGTATTTT.

This clonotype was seen a handful of times. This chain links TRBV9 with TRBJ1-2, with D uncertain. This CDR3 comprises 14 residues. V gave up 3 bases and J gave up 5 bases, with 14 bases separating them. Germline assignment: CDR1 SGDLS and CDR2 YYNGEE. The CDR3 DNA reads as TGTGCCAGCAGCGCAGGACTGAACAGTTATGGCTACACCTTC. This gives the protein CASSAGLNSYGYTF. The variable domain in full, with the rest retrieved from reference TRBV9 and TRBJ1-2, is DSGVTQTPKHLITATGQRVTLRCSPRSGDLSVYWYQQSLDQGLQFLIQYYNGEERAKGNILERFSAQQFPDLHSELNLSSLELGDSALYFCASSAGLNSYGYTFGSGTRLTVV.

This chain connects TRBV9 to TRBJ2-3, with D unresolved. CDR3 length: 15 residues. CDR1 is SGDLS and CDR2 is YYNGEE in the germline V gene. V was pared by 0 bases and J by 0 bases, with 8 bases between. The CDR3 DNA reads as TGTGCCAGCAGCGTAGACGGTATAAGCACAGATACGCAGTATTTT. The encoded protein is CASSVDGISTDTQYF.

This clonotype was counted between two and nine times. V is TRBV24-1 and J is TRBJ2-5; D is unresolved. Germline CDR1 reads KGHDR; CDR2 reads SFDVKD. The V and J ends lost 6 bases and 0 bases respectively, with 7 bases between them. The CDR3 runs 13 residues. As DNA, the CDR3 is TGTGCCACCAGTCCTCAAAACCAAGAGACCCAGTACTTC. Translating gives CATSPQNQETQYF.

The chain recombines TRBV13 with TRBJ1-1; D not certain. The V end was cut by 5 bases, the J end by 10 bases, with 14 bases between. The CDR3 covers 12 residues. Germline CDR1 PRHDT, CDR2 FYEKMQ (reference sequence). Written as DNA, the CDR3 is TGTGCCAGCAGCGAACAAGGTTTATCAGCTTTCTTT. Translated, it gives CASSEQGLSAFF.

This clonotype was found a few times. This chain uses TRBV7-2 with TRBJ2-6; unclear D gene. Germline assignment: CDR1 SGHTA and CDR2 FQGNSA. CDR3 length: 14 amino acids. Trimming removed 5 bases from V and 4 bases from J, with 9 bases in between. CDR3: CASSETVGANVLTF. CDR3 nucleotide sequence: TGTGCCAGCAGCGAGACTGTGGGGGCCAACGTCCTGACTTTC.